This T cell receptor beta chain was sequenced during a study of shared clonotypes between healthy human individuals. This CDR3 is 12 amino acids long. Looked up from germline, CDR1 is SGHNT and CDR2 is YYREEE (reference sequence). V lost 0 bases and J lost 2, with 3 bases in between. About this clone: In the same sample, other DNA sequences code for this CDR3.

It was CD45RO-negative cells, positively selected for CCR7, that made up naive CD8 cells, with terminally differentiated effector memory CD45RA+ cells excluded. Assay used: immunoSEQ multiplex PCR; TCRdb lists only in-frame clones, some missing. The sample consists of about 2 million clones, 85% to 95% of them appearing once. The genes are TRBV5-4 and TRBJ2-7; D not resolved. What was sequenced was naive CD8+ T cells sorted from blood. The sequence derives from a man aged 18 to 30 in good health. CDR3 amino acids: CASSLGAYEQYF. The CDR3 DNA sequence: TGTGCCAGCAGCTTGGGGGCCTACGAGCAGTACTTC. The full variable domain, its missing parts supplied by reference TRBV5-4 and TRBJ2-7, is ETGVTQSPTHLIKTRGQQVTLRCSSQSGHNTVSWYQQALGQGPQFIFQYYREEENGRGNFPPRFSGLQFPNYSSELNVNALELDDSALYLCASSLGAYEQYFGPGTRLTVT.